One and the same sample provided the 26 T cell receptor beta chains below, sequenced in a study of cytomegalovirus exposure and HLA in healthy donors. Vbeta (60) and Jbeta (13) primers were used in the PCR. The repertoire was sequenced with immunoSEQ multiplex PCR; TCRdb's copy has only in-frame clones and lacks some. The sample has around 200,000 clones; about 79% are singletons. The sequencing input was PBMCs. All receptors derive from a man aged 18 to 29 in good health and CMV-seronegative.

CDR3 sequence (DNA): TGTGCCAGCAGACTAGCCGCCTCCTACGAGCAGTACTTC. Translation: CASRLAASYEQYF. The chain carries TRBV5-6 and TRBJ2-7, with D perhaps TRBD2 (6 bases). V gave up 5 bases and J gave up 0 bases, with 9 bases separating them. The length of the CDR3 is 13 residues. CDR1 is SGHDT and CDR2 is YYEEEE in the germline V gene.

This chain links TRBV2 with TRBJ1-5, with a weak D call TRBD1 (6 bases). The CDR3 runs 13 residues. The germline V gene has CDR1 SNHLY and CDR2 FYNNEI. V lost 4 bases to trimming and J lost 8 bases, with 12 bases between them. Here the CDR3 DNA reads TGTGCCAGCAGTGGCCGGGACACGGAGCCCCAGCATTTT. This gives the protein CASSGRDTEPQHF. The variable domain in full, with the rest retrieved from reference TRBV2 and TRBJ1-5, is EPEVTQTPSHQVTQMGQEVILRCVPISNHLYFYWYRQILGQKVEFLVSFYNNEISEKSEIFDDQFSVERPDGSNFTLKIRSTKLEDSAMYFCASSGRDTEPQHFGDGTRLSIL.

V gene TRBV5-1 combines with J gene TRBJ2-2; D uncertain. V shed 4 bases and J shed 5 bases, with 12 bases lying between them. The CDR3 covers 14 residues. Germline CDR1 reads SGHRS; CDR2 reads YFSETQ. In DNA form, the CDR3 reads TGCGCCAGCAGCACTGGCGGTGGGACCGGGGAGCTGTTTTTT. It is translated as CASSTGGGTGELFF.

The chain links TRBV14 to TRBJ1-2; tentatively, D is TRBD1 (6 bases). V lost 0 bases and J 6 bases, leaving 14 bases between the germline ends. CDR1 SGHDN and CDR2 FVKESK come from the germline V gene. The CDR3 runs to 15 residues. The CDR3 is CASSQEGALAHGYTF. CDR3 nucleotides: TGTGCCAGCAGCCAAGAGGGGGCCCTAGCACATGGCTACACCTTC.

This rearrangement joins TRBV2 to TRBJ2-2, with TRBD2 as a possible D gene (5 bases). The V gene lost 2 bases and the J gene lost 1 base, with 8 bases spanning the gap. CDR1 is SNHLY and CDR2 is FYNNEI in the germline V gene. The CDR3 sequence is 15 residues long. CDR3 loop: CASSETAGNTGELFF. The CDR3 bases are TGTGCCAGCAGTGAAACGGCGGGGAACACCGGGGAGCTGTTTTTT.

The chain couples TRBV27 to TRBJ2-1; 12 bases match TRBD2. Germline V gives CDR1 MNHEY, CDR2 SMNVEV (reference sequence). V was pared by 5 bases and J by 6 bases, with 8 bases of the junction left unmatched. The CDR3 spans 16 residues. The CDR3 region is CASSPTRTSGANEQFF. The CDR3, as DNA: TGTGCCAGCAGTCCGACCCGGACTAGCGGGGCCAATGAGCAGTTCTTC.

The chain links TRBV11-1 to TRBJ2-1; 11 bases are a match to TRBD2. With V trimmed by 4 bases and J by 3 bases, 5 bases remained unmatched. Looked up from germline, CDR1 is SGHAT and CDR2 is FQDESV (reference sequence). The CDR3 extends over 16 amino acids. The CDR3 sequence is CASSSPGLADYNEQFF. CDR3 coding DNA: TGTGCCAGCAGCTCTCCGGGACTAGCGGACTACAATGAGCAGTTCTTC. The full variable domain, in which reference TRBV11-1 and TRBJ2-1 provide the parts outside the CDR3, is EAEVAQSPRYKITEKSQAVAFWCDPISGHATLYWYRQILGQGPELLVQFQDESVVDDSQLPKDRFSAERLKGVDSTLKIQPAELGDSAMYLCASSSPGLADYNEQFFGPGTRLTVL.

In this sample, this clone turned up once. The rearrangement uses TRBV30 and TRBJ1-2, with 9 bases fitting TRBD1. The V gene's germline CDR1 is GTSNPN and CDR2 SVGIG (reference sequence). Trimming cost V 1 base and J 8 bases; bases outside gene matches: 11. This CDR3 is 15 amino acids long. The CDR3 sequence is CAWSELDRGDLGYTF. The CDR3 DNA is TGTGCCTGGAGTGAATTGGACAGGGGCGATCTCGGCTACACCTTC.

The V and J genes are TRBV19 and TRBJ2-2; the match to TRBD1 covers 7 bases. Trimming took 5 bases from V and 1 from J; bases not matched to a gene: 4. Germline CDR1 LNHDA, CDR2 SQIVND (reference sequence). The CDR3 has 15 residues. The CDR3 nucleotides read TGTGCCAGTAGTCCAGGGACAGAGAACACCGGGGAGCTGTTTTTT. It codes for CASSPGTENTGELFF.

J is TRBJ1-4 and V is TRBV25-1; 9 bases are shared with TRBD1. The CDR3 extends over 15 amino acids. V shed 3 bases and J 10 bases; nucleotides not matched to a gene: 9. Germline V gene lookup returns CDR1 MGHDK and CDR2 SYGVNS. The CDR3 sequence: CASSDPTDRGGKLFF. For the CDR3, the DNA is TGTGCCAGCAGTGACCCCACGGACAGGGGAGGAAAACTGTTTTTT.

J is TRBJ2-7 and V is TRBV7-2; a possible D gene is TRBD2 (5 bases). CDR1 and CDR2 (germline): SGHTA, FQGNSA. V was clipped by 1 base and J by 6 bases, with 13 bases between them. CDR3 length: 14 residues. The DNA for the CDR3 is TGTGCCAGCAGCTTAGTCATGGCTGGAGGCGAGCAGTACTTC. Protein: CASSLVMAGGEQYF.

This clone has a handful of counts. The V and J genes are TRBV30 and TRBJ2-7, with D possibly TRBD2 on 6 matching bases. The length of the CDR3 is 15 residues. V was pared by 1 base and J by 0 bases, with 13 bases between. The germline gives CDR1 GTSNPN, CDR2 SVGIG (reference sequence). The CDR3 DNA reads TGTGCCTGGAGTGGTGTAGGGAGGAACTCCTACGAGCAGTACTTC. The encoded protein is CAWSGVGRNSYEQYF. Based on the CDR3 plus reference TRBV30 and TRBJ2-7, the full variable domain is SQTIHQWPATLVQPVGSPLSLECTVEGTSNPNLYWYRQAAGRGLQLLFYSVGIGQISSEVPQNLSASRPQDRQFILSSKKLLLSDSGFYLCAWSGVGRNSYEQYFGPGTRLTVT.

This clone appeared a few times. This chain joins TRBV2 and TRBJ2-7; tentative D call: TRBD1 (5 bases). Per germline, CDR1 SNHLY and CDR2 FYNNEI. This CDR3 has 13 residues. Trimming removed 10 bases at V and 2 bases at J, with 15 bases between. The CDR3 region has the DNA TGTGCCACCCTTGACAGCTCTACCTACGAGCAGTACTTC. Residues: CATLDSSTYEQYF.

The chain links TRBV5-6 to TRBJ2-1; maybe TRBD1 (6 bases). Germline V gives CDR1 SGHDT, CDR2 YYEEEE. The CDR3 is 15 residues long. The V end was cut by 2 bases, the J end by 4 bases, with 13 bases between. For the CDR3, the DNA is TGTGCCAGCAGCTTCGGACAGACGAGTTACAATGAGCAGTTCTTC. It translates to CASSFGQTSYNEQFF.

The chain joins TRBV5-1 to TRBJ2-5, with 7 nucleotides matching TRBD2. The CDR3 has 16 residues. The V gene's germline CDR1 is SGHRS and CDR2 YFSETQ. Losses at the gene ends were 8 bases for V and 0 bases for J; bases not matched to a gene: 13. In DNA, the CDR3 is TGCGCCAGTCTCGGGGGGAGCGGCGCCCACCAAGAGACCCAGTACTTC. This sequence encodes CASLGGSGAHQETQYF.

This chain joins TRBV11-3 and TRBJ1-1, with D possibly matching TRBD1 (6 bases). Germline CDR1 reads SGHNT; CDR2 reads YENEEA. V lost 5 bases, J lost 5 bases, and 18 bases lay in between. The CDR3 loop spans 15 amino acids. The CDR3 loop reads CASSRGTGLGTEAFF. CDR3 in DNA: TGTGCCAGCAGCAGAGGCACAGGGCTGGGTACTGAAGCTTTCTTT. Full variable domain (rest looked up from reference TRBV11-3 and TRBJ1-1): EAGVVQSPRYKIIEKKQPVAFWCNPISGHNTLYWYLQNLGQGPELLIRYENEEAVDDSQLPKDRFSAERLKGVDSTLKIQPAELGDSAVYLCASSRGTGLGTEAFFGQGTRLTVV.

The chain employs TRBV15 and TRBJ1-1; TRBD1 is a possible D gene (6 bases). From germline, CDR1 is LNHNV and CDR2 YYDKDF (reference sequence). Between the trimmed V and J ends, which lost 4 bases and 3 bases, there was a span of 15 bases. The CDR3 is made up of 15 amino acids. CDR3: CATSTTGIRHTEAFF. In nucleotides, the CDR3 is TGTGCCACCAGCACAACAGGGATCCGCCACACTGAAGCTTTCTTT. The variable domain in full, completed from reference TRBV15 and TRBJ1-1, reads DAMVIQNPRYQVTQFGKPVTLSCSQTLNHNVMYWYQQKSSQAPKLLFHYYDKDFNNEADTPDNFQSRRPNTSFCFLDIRSPGLGDTAMYLCATSTTGIRHTEAFFGQGTRLTVV.

The rearrangement uses TRBV7-2 and TRBJ1-2; 7 bases line up with TRBD1. Trimming cost V 1 base and J 8 bases; bases outside gene matches: 7. The CDR3 consists of 14 residues. In germline, CDR1 is SGHTA, CDR2 FQGNSA. The CDR3 region is CASSLDRGVSGYTF. The CDR3 DNA reads TGTGCCAGCAGCTTAGACAGGGGAGTCTCCGGCTACACCTTC.

This sequence joins TRBV7-9 and TRBJ1-6, with D maybe TRBD1 (5 bases). This CDR3 region has 13 residues. The V gene lost 10 bases and the J gene lost 10 bases, with 17 bases spanning the gap. Germline loops: CDR1 SEHNR, CDR2 FQNEAQ (reference sequence). The CDR3 spells CAIDSLGSSPLHF. In DNA, the CDR3 is TGTGCCATCGACAGCCTAGGAAGCTCACCCCTCCACTTT.

The chain recombines TRBV15 with TRBJ1-1; D not resolved. Trimming removed 1 base from V and 0 bases from J, with 18 bases in between. The germline gives CDR1 LNHNV, CDR2 YYDKDF (reference sequence). This CDR3 spans 18 amino acids. The CDR3 DNA is TGTGCCACCAGCAGAGCCTCCCGGAGAAGTCTCATGAACACTGAAGCTTTCTTT. Protein sequence: CATSRASRRSLMNTEAFF.

J is TRBJ1-2 and V is TRBV7-6; D may be TRBD1 (6 bases). The germline V and J ends were trimmed by 5 bases and 6 bases, with 19 bases remaining between them. This CDR3 has 15 residues. Germline V lookup: CDR1 SGHVS, CDR2 FNYEAQ. CDR3 in DNA: TGTGCCAGCAGCCTACGACCCGGGACATATCATGGCTACACCTTC. It yields the protein CASSLRPGTYHGYTF. The variable domain in full, completed from reference TRBV7-6 and TRBJ1-2, reads GAGVSQSPRYKVTKRGQDVALRCDPISGHVSLYWYRQALGQGPEFLTYFNYEAQQDKSGLPNDRFSAERPEGSISTLTIQRTEQRDSAMYRCASSLRPGTYHGYTFGSGTRLTVV.

The chain employs TRBV7-2 and TRBJ1-2; the D is unclear. This CDR3 region has 13 residues. The V gene lost 3 bases and the J gene lost 2 bases, with 7 bases spanning the gap. Germline values: CDR1 SGHTA, CDR2 FQGNSA. In DNA form, the CDR3 reads TGTGCCAGCAGCTTCAGGCAGAACTATGGCTACACCTTC. Residues: CASSFRQNYGYTF.

The chain has TRBV5-1 and TRBJ2-1, with TRBD1 identical over 9 bases. Trimming took 9 bases from V and 13 from J; bases not matched to a gene: 17. CDR1 is SGHRS, CDR2 YFSETQ, per germline. The CDR3 totals 14 residues. The CDR3 coding sequence is TGCGCCACCTATCCGGGACAGGGCGATTCAGGACAGTTCTTC. Its translation is CATYPGQGDSGQFF.

The CDR3 region has the DNA TGTGCCAGCAGCCAAACTGGACAGGACTACGAGCAGTACTTC. Translating it yields CASSQTGQDYEQYF. The genes are TRBV7-6 and TRBJ2-7; the match to TRBD1 covers 7 bases. CDR1 is SGHVS, CDR2 FNYEAQ, per germline. The CDR3 is 14 residues long. The V and J ends lost 5 bases and 3 bases, in that order; junction bases with no gene match: 7. Full variable domain (missing parts from reference TRBV7-6 and TRBJ2-7): GAGVSQSPRYKVTKRGQDVALRCDPISGHVSLYWYRQALGQGPEFLTYFNYEAQQDKSGLPNDRFSAERPEGSISTLTIQRTEQRDSAMYRCASSQTGQDYEQYFGPGTRLTVT.

J is TRBJ1-6 and V is TRBV9; a possible D gene is TRBD1 (5 bases). Trimming left V 0 bases short and J 7 bases short, with 8 bases between. Looked up from germline, CDR1 is SGDLS and CDR2 is YYNGEE. This CDR3 contains 14 residues. The CDR3 coding sequence is TGTGCCAGCAGCGTAGAACAGGAAAATTCACCCCTCCACTTT. This encodes CASSVEQENSPLHF.

V usage is TRBV6-1 and J usage is TRBJ1-6; 9 bases fit TRBD1. The CDR3 extends over 14 amino acids. V trimming: 3 bases; J trimming: 8 bases; junction bases outside the gene matches: 2. Per germline, CDR1 MNHNS and CDR2 SASEGT. CDR3 bases: TGTGCCAGCAGTGAGGGACAGGGATATTCACCCCTCCACTTT. Translation: CASSEGQGYSPLHF.